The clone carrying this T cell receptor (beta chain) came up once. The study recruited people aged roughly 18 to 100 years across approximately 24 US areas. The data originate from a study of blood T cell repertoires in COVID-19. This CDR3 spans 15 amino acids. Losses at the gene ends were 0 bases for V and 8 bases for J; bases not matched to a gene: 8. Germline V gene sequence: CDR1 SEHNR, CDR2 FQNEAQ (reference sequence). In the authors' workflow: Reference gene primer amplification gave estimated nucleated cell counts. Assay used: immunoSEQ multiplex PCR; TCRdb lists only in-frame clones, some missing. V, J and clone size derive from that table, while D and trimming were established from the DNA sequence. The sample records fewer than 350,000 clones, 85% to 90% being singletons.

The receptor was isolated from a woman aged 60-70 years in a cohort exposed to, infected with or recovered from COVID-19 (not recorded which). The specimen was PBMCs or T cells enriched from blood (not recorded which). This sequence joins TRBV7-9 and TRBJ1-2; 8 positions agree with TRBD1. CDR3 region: CASSLAGQGLGGYTF. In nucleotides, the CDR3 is TGTGCCAGCAGCTTAGCCGGACAGGGTTTAGGAGGCTACACCTTC.